These 30 T cell receptor beta chains were all obtained from the same sample, sequenced in a study of T cell repertoires in cytomegalovirus infection. Their antigens are not known. TCRdb passed the reads through MiXCR, listing each CDR3 protein once. Here the sample spans fewer than 850,000 distinct CDR3 sequences, under 35% being singletons. The sample here was cultured CD8+ T cells from PBMCs, taken from culture after CMV antigen stimulation. The receptors here all came from a human donor in good health (CMV status not recorded). Some clones in this sample may be carry-over from other donors' samples.

In this sample, this clonotype turned up many times. The chain carries TRBV7-9 and TRBJ2-7; D not certain. This CDR3 comprises 14 residues. Trimming removed 1 base from V and 1 base from J, with 8 bases in between. The germline V gene has CDR1 SEHNR and CDR2 FQNEAQ (reference sequence). The CDR3 coding sequence is TGTGCCAGCAGCTTAGATAGCCAGTCCTACGAGCAGTACGTC. Its translation: CASSLDSQSYEQYV.

The rearrangement joins TRBV4-3 to TRBJ2-2; 13 nucleotides align to TRBD2. CDR1 is LGHNA, CDR2 YSLEER, per germline. The CDR3 is 17 amino acids. V was clipped by 1 base and J by 7 bases; unmatched bases: 6. CDR3 nucleotides: TGCGCCAGCAGCCAAGTGACTAGCGGGGGGTTTGTCGGGGAGCTGTTTTTT. It is translated as CASSQVTSGGFVGELFF.

This clonotype was observed many times. The chain joins TRBV7-9 to TRBJ2-7, with D perhaps TRBD2 (6 bases). The CDR3 runs to 14 residues. V was pared by 1 base and J by 5 bases, with 12 bases between. CDR1 and CDR2 from the germline V gene are SEHNR and FQNEAQ (reference sequence). CDR3 loop: CASSLGAGPDEQYV. Written as DNA, the CDR3 is TGTGCCAGCAGCTTAGGTGCGGGGCCGGACGAGCAGTACGTC.

This clonotype came up a few times. The chain joins TRBV4-1 to TRBJ2-1; 7 nucleotides align to TRBD1. Germline CDR1 reads MGHRA; CDR2 reads YSYEKL. The CDR3 extends over 16 amino acids. The V segment lost 4 bases and the J segment 2 bases; nucleotides outside the gene matches: 8. The CDR3 nucleotides read TGCGCCAGCAGCCTTACAGGGGCCGGACCCTACAATGAGCAGTTCTTC. It specifies CASSLTGAGPYNEQFF.

V and J are TRBV3-1 and TRBJ1-5; 10 positions agree with TRBD1. The CDR3 has 17 amino acids. Germline V gene data show CDR1 as LGHDT and CDR2 as YNNKEL (reference sequence). V shed 1 base and J 5 bases; nucleotides not matched to a gene: 8. CDR3 region: CASSQAGTGDLYQPQHF. The CDR3 DNA reads as TGTGCCAGCAGCCAAGCCGGGACAGGGGATTTGTATCAGCCCCAGCATTTT.

This clonotype was seen a handful of times. The J gene is TRBJ2-5, the V gene TRBV13; TRBD1 aligns across 7 bases. Unmatched junction bases numbered 6, after V lost 0 bases and J lost 5 bases. Germline assignment: CDR1 PRHDT and CDR2 FYEKMQ (reference sequence). This CDR3 contains 15 residues. CDR3 nucleotide sequence: TGTGCCAGCAGCTTAGGTGACAGGGATTGGGAGACCCAGTACTTC. Protein: CASSLGDRDWETQYF. Combining the CDR3 with reference TRBV13 and TRBJ2-5 gives the whole variable domain AAGVIQSPRHLIKEKRETATLKCYPIPRHDTVYWYQQGPGQDPQFLISFYEKMQSDKGSIPDRFSAQQFSDYHSELNMSSLELGDSALYFCASSLGDRDWETQYFGPGTRLLVL.

DNA of the CDR3: TGCGCCAGCAGCCAAGATCGGGGGGGTTTTCAAACCGGGGAGCTGTTTTTT. Its protein product is CASSQDRGGFQTGELFF. The chain employs TRBV4-3 and TRBJ2-2; the match to TRBD2 covers 8 bases. V lost 0 bases to trimming and J lost 5 bases; unmatched junction nucleotides: 8. The CDR3 is 17 residues long. Germline-derived CDR1 and CDR2 are LGHNA and YSLEER.

This clonotype appeared once. V and J are TRBV28 and TRBJ2-7, with a tentative D call TRBD1 (6 bases). Germline lookup yields CDR1 MDHEN and CDR2 SYDVKM. This CDR3 region has 15 residues. The CDR3 DNA is TGTGCCAGCAGTTTTCCGGGGACACCTTCCTACAAGCAGTACGTC. Encoded protein: CASSFPGTPSYKQYV.

This clonotype was counted many times. DNA for the CDR3: TGTGCCAGCAGCCTGAGGACAGATTCTGGGGCCAACGTCCTGACTTTC. Translated, it gives CASSLRTDSGANVLTF. V gene TRBV7-8 combines with J gene TRBJ2-6, with a weak D call TRBD1 (6 bases). Germline lookup yields CDR1 SGHVS and CDR2 FQNEAQ. CDR3 length: 16 residues. Trimming cost V 5 bases and J 1 base, with 12 bases left between them.

In its sample, this clonotype was seen once. The chain joins TRBV2 to TRBJ2-7; a weak D match, TRBD2 (7 bases). The V and J ends lost 3 bases and 4 bases respectively, with 13 bases between them. The CDR3 extends over 14 amino acids. Germline V gene lookup returns CDR1 SNHLY and CDR2 FYNNEI. The CDR3 is CASSEGRGTYEQYV. CDR3 nucleotide sequence: TGTGCCAGCAGTGAGGGGCGGGGGACATACGAGCAGTACGTC.

This clonotype has a count of ten or more. The chain's CDR3 is CASSLTGSIGDNEQFF. CDR3 sequence (DNA): TGTGCCAGCAGCTTAACGGGGTCAATCGGGGACAATGAGCAGTTCTTC. The genes are TRBV7-8 and TRBJ2-1, with D perhaps TRBD2 (5 bases). The V end was cut by 2 bases, the J end by 5 bases, with 16 bases between. This CDR3 region has 16 residues. Germline CDR1 reads SGHVS; CDR2 reads FQNEAQ.

The chain combines TRBV7-6 with TRBJ2-1; D is unclear. This CDR3 has 12 amino acids. V gave up 2 bases and J gave up 10 bases, with 9 bases separating them. CDR1 is SGHVS and CDR2 is FNYEAQ in the germline V gene. CDR3 sequence reads: CASSLSGIEQFF. CDR3 bases: TGTGCCAGCAGCTTAAGTGGGATAGAGCAGTTCTTC.

J is TRBJ1-5 and V is TRBV27, with D possibly TRBD1 on 5 matching bases. Trimming stripped 4 bases from V and 0 bases from J, with 10 bases between. This CDR3 is 15 amino acids long. Germline CDR1 and CDR2: MNHEY and SMNVEV (reference sequence). The CDR3 DNA reads as TGTGCCAGCAGTTGGGGGGGAAATAGCAATCAGCCCCAGCATTTT. This sequence encodes CASSWGGNSNQPQHF.

The chain joins TRBV6-5 to TRBJ2-1, with D unclear. The CDR3 runs to 14 residues. Germline CDR1 is MNHEY and CDR2 is SVGAGI. V lost 5 bases and J lost 9, with 17 bases in between. This CDR3 is CASSKPGPKTEQFF. The CDR3 region has the DNA TGTGCCAGCAGTAAGCCGGGCCCCAAGACTGAGCAGTTCTTC.

This clonotype has ten or more counts. This chain joins TRBV12-3 or TRBV12-4 and TRBJ1-5, with 7 nucleotides matching TRBD1. The CDR3 is 12 amino acids. V was clipped by 6 bases and J by 6 bases; unmatched bases: 2. The CDR3 nucleotides read TGTGCCAGCAGCACAGGGGTTCAGCCCCAGCATTTT. It codes for CASSTGVQPQHF.

This clonotype was counted between two and nine times. The chain couples TRBV12-3 or TRBV12-4 to TRBJ2-5; 7 positions match TRBD2. The CDR3 totals 15 residues. The V segment lost 7 bases and the J segment 5 bases; nucleotides outside the gene matches: 13. Here the CDR3 DNA reads TGTGCCAGCACCATCCCTGGGGGGGGATCGGAGACCCAGTACTTC. Its protein is CASTIPGGGSETQYF.

The chain employs TRBV28 and TRBJ1-1; 9 nucleotides agree with TRBD1. The trim removed 4 bases at V and 6 bases at J, leaving 6 bases unmatched. The germline V gene encodes CDR1 MDHEN and CDR2 SYDVKM. The CDR3 is 14 amino acids. The CDR3 coding sequence is TGTGCCAGCAGTTCGGGGACAGGGATGTCTGAAGCTTTCTTT. It yields the protein CASSSGTGMSEAFF.

The V gene is TRBV19, the J gene TRBJ1-4; 7 bases agree with TRBD1. The CDR3 consists of 15 residues. Germline CDR1 reads LNHDA; CDR2 reads SQIVND (reference sequence). The J segment lost 0 bases and the V segment lost 7 bases, leaving 5 bases of the junction unmatched. CDR3 amino acids: CASIWDSATNEKLFF. The CDR3 nucleotides are TGTGCCAGTATCTGGGACAGCGCAACTAATGAAAAACTGTTTTTT.

Ten or more counts support this clonotype. The chain uses TRBV7-8 and TRBJ2-1; D unclear. Per the germline V gene, CDR1 is SGHVS and CDR2 is FQNEAQ. The CDR3 runs to 13 residues. V was trimmed by 4 bases and J by 9 bases, leaving 13 bases between them. CDR3 region: CASSSLIILEQFF. In DNA, the CDR3 is TGTGCCAGCAGCTCCCTCATTATTCTTGAGCAGTTCTTC.

The chain joins TRBV6-1 to TRBJ2-7; 9 positions agree with TRBD1. Germline CDR1 reads MNHNS; CDR2 reads SASEGT. This CDR3 has 15 residues. V shed 3 bases and J 1 base; nucleotides not matched to a gene: 4. In DNA form, the CDR3 reads TGTGCCAGCAGTGAGGACAGGGGATTTTCCTACGAGCAGTACTTC. Amino acid sequence: CASSEDRGFSYEQYF.

A few counts support this clonotype. The rearrangement uses TRBV7-6 and TRBJ2-2; TRBD1 is a possible D gene (8 bases). CDR3 length: 15 amino acids. Trimming stripped 7 bases from V and 2 bases from J, with 14 bases between. The germline CDR1 and CDR2 sequences are SGHVS and FNYEAQ. The CDR3 DNA follows: TGTGCCAGCACAGGGGGCGGGGGTAACACCGGGGAGCTGTTTTTT. It is translated as CASTGGGGNTGELFF.

This clonotype was picked up a small number of times. The chain recombines TRBV12-3 or TRBV12-4 with TRBJ1-1; TRBD1 is a possible D gene (5 bases). V was shortened by 2 bases and J by 5 bases, with 12 bases between the two germline ends. The CDR3 contains 14 residues. CDR3 in amino acids: CASSLNTGLTEAFF. The CDR3 DNA reads as TGTGCCAGCAGTTTAAACACAGGTTTAACTGAAGCTTTCTTT.

V usage is TRBV12-3 or TRBV12-4 and J usage is TRBJ1-2; D gene uncertain. This CDR3 region has 15 residues. Trimming took off 7 bases at V and 5 bases at J, with 20 bases between the two ends. CDR3 coding DNA: TGTGCCAGCATCCCCGGCAGTGATTTATCATATGGCTACACCTTC. This gives the protein CASIPGSDLSYGYTF.

Comments on this clonotype: This may come from a read error, since a much larger clone is one base off. The CDR3 DNA reads as TGTGCCAGCAGCTTAGCCCCGGACGGAGAGACCCAGTACTTC. It translates to CASSLAPDGETQYF. The chain carries TRBV7-2 and TRBJ2-5, with no clear D. With 0 bases removed from V and 4 bases from J, the gap between germline ends came to 9 bases. This CDR3 comprises 14 residues. The germline V gene encodes CDR1 SGHTA and CDR2 FQGNSA.

This clonotype occurred many times. This chain uses TRBV7-6 with TRBJ2-1, with D unresolved. The CDR3 has 15 amino acids. V was clipped by 1 base and J by 1 base, with 8 bases between them. Germline V gene sequence: CDR1 SGHVS, CDR2 FNYEAQ. The CDR3, as DNA: TGTGCCAGCAGCTTAGATCCAGCTTCCTACAATGAGCAGTTCTTC. Translating it yields CASSLDPASYNEQFF.

The chain couples TRBV6-2 or TRBV6-3 to TRBJ2-7, with 9 bases that match TRBD2. V was pared by 6 bases and J by 1 base, with 7 bases of the junction left unmatched. CDR3 length: 15 residues. Germline CDR1 MNHEY, CDR2 SVGEGT. CDR3 coding DNA: TGTGCCAGCAGAGAAGGACTAGCGTGGTCCTACGAGCAGTACGTC. Residues: CASREGLAWSYEQYV.

This clonotype showed up many times. At one end the junction does not follow the germline gene, possibly because of a read error. The genes are TRBV4-1 and TRBJ2-1; 7 bases line up with TRBD2. In germline, CDR1 is MGHRA, CDR2 YSYEKL. The CDR3 is 12 amino acids. This CDR3 is CASSQGRGEQFF. As DNA, the CDR3 is TGTGCCAGCAGCCAAGGGAGGGGTGAGCAGTTCTTC.

This clonotype was detected many times. J is TRBJ1-5 and V is TRBV7-2, with D tentatively TRBD1 (5 bases). CDR1 SGHTA and CDR2 FQGNSA come from the germline V gene. This CDR3 is built from 15 residues. V gave up 1 base and J gave up 6 bases, with 13 bases separating them. The CDR3 is CASSLDGTPGQPQHF. The CDR3 nucleotides read TGTGCCAGCAGCTTAGACGGGACCCCAGGTCAGCCCCAGCATTTT.

In DNA form, the CDR3 reads TGTGCCAGCAGCTCATTGACCCTCACCGGGGAGCTGTTTTTT. Amino acids: CASSSLTLTGELFF. V usage is TRBV7-3 and J usage is TRBJ2-2; D remains unclear. The CDR3 is 14 amino acids. The V gene's germline CDR1 is SGHTA and CDR2 FQGTGA. Deletions cut 4 bases from V and 4 bases from J, with 10 bases between.

The sample holds many counts of this clonotype. V and J are TRBV2 and TRBJ2-6, with D tentatively TRBD1 (5 bases). CDR1 is SNHLY, CDR2 FYNNEI, per germline. Trimming took off 2 bases at V and 2 bases at J, with 16 bases between the two ends. The CDR3 sequence is 18 residues long. Here the CDR3 reads CASSEPGYIYTGANVLTF. In nucleotides, the CDR3 is TGTGCCAGCAGTGAACCAGGGTACATCTATACTGGGGCCAACGTCCTGACTTTC.